A single sample gave rise to the 8 T cell receptor beta chains below, sequenced in a study of early T cells in non-severe SARS-CoV-2 infection. Each CDR3 protein is one row after TCRdb ran MiXCR on the 5' RACE reads. The sample includes under 65,000 distinct CDR3 sequences, approximately 13% seen only once; the top ten take about 4%. Source material: whole blood. The receptors shown here come from an adult who was a healthcare worker with PCR-confirmed SARS-CoV-2 infection or an uninfected control (not recorded which).

V and J are TRBV6-5 and TRBJ2-1; D is perhaps TRBD2 (5 bases). V was clipped by 4 bases and J by 1 base, with 11 bases between them. This CDR3 contains 15 residues. Germline CDR1 reads MNHEY; CDR2 reads SVGAGI. The CDR3 sequence is CASSSSRESYNEQFF. The CDR3 nucleotides read TGTGCCAGCAGTTCCTCTAGGGAGTCCTACAATGAGCAGTTCTTC.

This clonotype was counted ten times or more. The genes are TRBV4-2 and TRBJ2-7, with TRBD1 matching over 9 bases. CDR3 length: 15 residues. Germline V lookup: CDR1 LGHNA, CDR2 YNFKEQ. The ends lost 4 bases at V and 2 bases at J; junction bases unmatched: 6. The DNA for the CDR3 is TGTGCCAGCAGCCCGACCGGGACAGGGCCCTACGAGCAGTACTTC. Amino acid sequence: CASSPTGTGPYEQYF.

In nucleotides, the CDR3 is TGTGCCAGCAGTGAAAGCGGGAGCTCCTACAATGAGCAGTTCTTC. This codes for CASSESGSSYNEQFF. This chain connects TRBV2 to TRBJ2-1, with 8 bases identical to TRBD2. This CDR3 contains 15 residues. Germline V gene data show CDR1 as SNHLY and CDR2 as FYNNEI. V was pared by 2 bases and J by 0 bases, with 0 bases of the junction left unmatched. Full variable domain (missing parts from reference TRBV2 and TRBJ2-1): EPEVTQTPSHQVTQMGQEVILRCVPISNHLYFYWYRQILGQKVEFLVSFYNNEISEKSEIFDDQFSVERPDGSNFTLKIRSTKLEDSAMYFCASSESGSSYNEQFFGPGTRLTVL.

V is TRBV5-4 and J is TRBJ1-1; D unclear. Germline lookup yields CDR1 SGHNT and CDR2 YYREEE (reference sequence). The ends were cut back, 0 bases at V and 10 bases at J, with 13 bases in the middle. CDR3 length: 13 amino acids. The CDR3 is CASSLELSGRAFF. CDR3 bases: TGTGCCAGCAGCTTGGAGCTGTCCGGTAGAGCTTTCTTT.

This clonotype was detected a few times. The gene calls are TRBV28 and TRBJ2-1, with 10 positions matching TRBD2. Germline V lookup: CDR1 MDHEN, CDR2 SYDVKM. Trimming removed 11 bases from V and 4 bases from J; junction bases left unmatched: 11. The CDR3 length is 15 residues. DNA of the CDR3: TGTGCCTCCGGGCCGGCTAGCGGGAGATACAATGAGCAGTTCTTC. It encodes CASGPASGRYNEQFF.

The rearrangement links TRBV30 to TRBJ1-1, with D perhaps TRBD1 (6 bases). The CDR3 is 12 amino acids. Trimming stripped 5 bases from V and 4 bases from J, with 11 bases between. Germline assignment: CDR1 GTSNPN and CDR2 SVGIG (reference sequence). The CDR3 is CAWLGGFTEAFF. The CDR3 DNA follows: TGTGCCTGGTTAGGGGGGTTCACTGAAGCTTTCTTT. Variable domain in full (rest from reference TRBV30 and TRBJ1-1): SQTIHQWPATLVQPVGSPLSLECTVEGTSNPNLYWYRQAAGRGLQLLFYSVGIGQISSEVPQNLSASRPQDRQFILSSKKLLLSDSGFYLCAWLGGFTEAFFGQGTRLTVV.

This clonotype has ten or more counts. This chain uses TRBV4-1 with TRBJ2-1; a weak D match, TRBD1 (6 bases). The CDR3 contains 15 residues. Deletions cut 0 bases from V and 5 bases from J, with 11 bases between. Germline V CDR1 and CDR2: MGHRA, YSYEKL. CDR3 nucleotide sequence: TGCGCCAGCAGCCAAGATTGGGGGCCGGACAATGAGCAGTTCTTC. Translated: CASSQDWGPDNEQFF.

The sample holds a few counts of this clonotype. J is TRBJ1-6 and V is TRBV6-5; D is ambiguous. The V end was cut by 2 bases, the J end by 0 bases, with 17 bases between. Germline lookup yields CDR1 MNHEY and CDR2 SVGAGI. There are 19 residues in the CDR3. The CDR3 is CASSYGSAFGSSYNSPLHF. CDR3 DNA sequence: TGTGCCAGCAGTTACGGTTCGGCTTTTGGGAGCTCCTATAATTCACCCCTCCACTTT.